One sample yielded the 27 T cell receptor beta chains listed below, sequenced in a study of cytomegalovirus exposure and HLA in healthy donors (dated by TCRdb to the late 2010s). The library was made by the immunoSEQ multiplex PCR assay. For the multiplex PCR, a mixture combining 60 forward primers for TCR Vbeta segments and 13 reverse primers for TCR Jbeta segments was used. Here the immuneACCESS table is served through TCRdb, limited to in-frame sequences with V and J called. Missing clones are a known gap in these copies; in checked studies unresolved V genes cover under half, and the rest lacks a known reason. In this sample the table shows about 150,000 clones, under 70% of which occur a single time. In total, the top ten clones hold about 10% of the sample. The specimen was PBMCs. The receptors were gathered from a man aged 30-40 years in good health and CMV-seropositive.

The V gene is TRBV5-6, the J gene TRBJ2-7; TRBD1 aligns across 12 bases. The germline V gene encodes CDR1 SGHDT and CDR2 YYEEEE. The CDR3 runs 15 residues. The V gene end was trimmed by 0 bases and the J gene end by 10 bases; junction bases not matched to a gene: 8. CDR3 coding DNA: TGTGCCAGCAGCTTGGGGGGACAGGGGGCCAAGGAACAGTACTTC. Its translation is CASSLGGQGAKEQYF.

The rearrangement links TRBV2 to TRBJ1-5; 7 bases are a match to TRBD1. Trimming cost V 3 bases and J 4 bases; bases outside gene matches: 0. The CDR3 length is 13 residues. Germline V gives CDR1 SNHLY, CDR2 FYNNEI. As DNA, the CDR3 is TGTGCCAGCAGTGACAGGGGGAATCAGCCCCAGCATTTT. It yields the protein CASSDRGNQPQHF.

The rearrangement links TRBV10-3 to TRBJ2-2; TRBD2 matches at 10 bases. Germline assignment: CDR1 ENHRY and CDR2 SYGVKD. CDR3 length equals 15 residues. V lost 9 bases to trimming and J lost 1 base; unmatched junction nucleotides: 5. The chain's CDR3 is CAMTSGRENTGELFF. The CDR3 DNA sequence: TGTGCCATGACTAGCGGGCGTGAGAACACCGGGGAGCTGTTTTTT.

Turning to this clone: One end of the junction fails to match germline, which may point to a read error. Other DNA sequences in this specimen translate into the identical CDR3. The chain couples TRBV2 to TRBJ1-5, with D possibly TRBD1 on 6 matching bases. The V gene's germline CDR1 is SNHLY and CDR2 FYNNEI. This CDR3 contains 14 residues. The CDR3 is CASSEMGAHPAQHF. In nucleotides, the CDR3 is TGTGCCAGCAGTGAAATGGGGGCCCACCCGGCCCAGCACTTT.

The J gene is TRBJ1-1, the V gene TRBV28, with D unclear. Germline V CDR1 and CDR2: MDHEN, SYDVKM. The CDR3 is 13 amino acids. Trimming left V 4 bases short and J 5 bases short, with 11 bases between. CDR3 nucleotides: TGTGCCAGCAGTTCCCAACAGTGGACTGAAGCTTTCTTT. Its protein is CASSSQQWTEAFF.

The rearrangement uses TRBV7-3 and TRBJ1-2; D is uncertain. The CDR3 totals 14 residues. Trimming shortened V by 2 bases and J by 7 bases, and 14 bases separated the two germline ends. Looked up from germline, CDR1 is SGHTA and CDR2 is FQGTGA. The CDR3 coding sequence is TGTGCCAGCAGCTTAGATGGCAGTTTCTCTGGCTACACCTTC. This encodes CASSLDGSFSGYTF.

The CDR3 DNA is TGTGCCAGCAGTTACTCATCAGTCCAAGAGACCCAGTACTTC. Its translation is CASSYSSVQETQYF. The rearrangement links TRBV6-6 to TRBJ2-5; no firm D call. Trimming took off 0 bases at V and 1 base at J, with 6 bases between the two ends. Germline-derived CDR1 and CDR2 are MNHNY and SVGAGI (reference sequence). This CDR3 region has 14 residues.

This clone was counted a few times. This sequence joins TRBV2 and TRBJ2-3; 7 positions match TRBD1. Trimming took 5 bases from V and 1 from J; bases not matched to a gene: 6. Germline-derived CDR1 and CDR2 are SNHLY and FYNNEI. CDR3 length: 15 amino acids. CDR3: CASSPQGLGTDTQYF. CDR3 bases: TGTGCCAGCAGTCCACAGGGGCTTGGCACAGATACGCAGTATTTT.

V is TRBV9 and J is TRBJ2-7, with a possible D match to TRBD2 (6 bases). The CDR3 is 14 residues long. Germline values: CDR1 SGDLS, CDR2 YYNGEE. Trimming pared 4 bases from V and 3 bases from J, leaving 14 bases between. The CDR3 DNA is TGTGCCAGCAGCCCATTACCGGGGGTCTACGAGCAGTACTTC. It encodes CASSPLPGVYEQYF. Combining the CDR3 with reference TRBV9 and TRBJ2-7 gives the whole variable domain DSGVTQTPKHLITATGQRVTLRCSPRSGDLSVYWYQQSLDQGLQFLIQYYNGEERAKGNILERFSAQQFPDLHSELNLSSLELGDSALYFCASSPLPGVYEQYFGPGTRLTVT.

There are a few counts of this clone. The chain recombines TRBV30 with TRBJ2-5; TRBD2 might be the D (6 bases). TRBJ2-7 matches the DNA end more closely, so the J call is doubtful. The germline gives CDR1 GTSNPN, CDR2 SVGIG (reference sequence). The CDR3 is 13 residues long. CDR3 amino acids: CAWSALGGYEQYF. The CDR3 DNA reads as TGTGCCTGGAGTGCACTCGGAGGGTACGAGCAGTACTTC.

The CDR3 is CASSHSGGTENIQYF. The CDR3 region has the DNA TGTGCCAGCAGTCATAGCGGGGGGACCGAAAACATTCAGTACTTC. The chain combines TRBV27 with TRBJ2-4; TRBD2 matches at 10 bases. With 5 bases clipped from V and 5 bases from J, the junction kept 6 bases outside the gene matches. This CDR3 is built from 15 residues. Looked up from germline, CDR1 is MNHEY and CDR2 is SMNVEV (reference sequence).

This clone was seen once. The rearrangement joins TRBV6-1 to TRBJ2-7, with D perhaps matching TRBD1 (6 bases). This CDR3 is built from 13 residues. V shed 1 base and J shed 4 bases, with 8 bases lying between them. Germline V gene sequence: CDR1 MNHNS, CDR2 SASEGT. Written as DNA, the CDR3 is TGTGCCAGCAGTGAAGGGGGGCGGTACGAGCAGTACTTC. Its translation: CASSEGGRYEQYF.

This chain uses TRBV5-1 with TRBJ2-7; TRBD1 aligns across 9 bases. There are 15 residues in the CDR3. Per the germline V gene, CDR1 is SGHRS and CDR2 is YFSETQ. J was trimmed by 2 bases and V by 6 bases; bases with no gene match: 9. The CDR3 here is CASKRTGESPYEQYF. The CDR3 DNA reads TGCGCCAGCAAGCGGACAGGGGAGAGCCCCTACGAGCAGTACTTC. Based on the CDR3 plus reference TRBV5-1 and TRBJ2-7, the full variable domain is KAGVTQTPRYLIKTRGQQVTLSCSPISGHRSVSWYQQTPGQGLQFLFEYFSETQRNKGNFPGRFSGRQFSNSRSEMNVSTLELGDSALYLCASKRTGESPYEQYFGPGTRLTVT.

J is TRBJ2-2 and V is TRBV30; D ambiguous. V was trimmed by 4 bases and J by 0 bases, leaving 12 bases between them. This CDR3 is built from 15 residues. Looked up from germline, CDR1 is GTSNPN and CDR2 is SVGIG (reference sequence). The DNA of the CDR3 is TGTGCCTGGACCCAAAACCCGGCGAACACCGGGGAGCTGTTTTTT. Amino acids: CAWTQNPANTGELFF.

The rearrangement joins TRBV6-4 to TRBJ1-2; 8 nucleotides align to TRBD1. The CDR3 runs 14 residues. Per the germline V gene, CDR1 is MRHNA and CDR2 is SNTAGT. The trim removed 6 bases at V and 8 bases at J, leaving 11 bases unmatched. In DNA, the CDR3 is TGTGCCAGCAGCCGGGACAGGAAGGCTAGGGGCTACACCTTC. It is translated as CASSRDRKARGYTF.

This rearrangement joins TRBV30 to TRBJ2-2; D gene unclear. V lost 2 bases and J lost 3, with 4 bases in between. In germline, CDR1 is GTSNPN, CDR2 SVGIG (reference sequence). The CDR3 is 12 amino acids. The CDR3 bases are TGTGCCTGGAGTCCATACACCGGGGAGCTGTTTTTT. It codes for CAWSPYTGELFF.

This clone was seen a handful of times. The V and J genes are TRBV7-2 and TRBJ2-7; 7 positions agree with TRBD1. The J segment lost 2 bases and the V segment lost 2 bases, leaving 3 bases of the junction unmatched. Per germline, CDR1 SGHTA and CDR2 FQGNSA. CDR3 length: 14 amino acids. The CDR3 here is CASSLWQGAYEQYF. CDR3 sequence (DNA): TGTGCCAGCAGCTTATGGCAGGGGGCCTACGAGCAGTACTTC.

This clone was seen only once. CDR3 DNA: TGTGCCATCAGTCAGGACAGCTATAGCAATCAGCCCCAGCATTTT. It codes for CAISQDSYSNQPQHF. The genes are TRBV10-3 and TRBJ1-5; perhaps TRBD1 as D (6 bases). There are 15 residues in the CDR3. Germline lookup yields CDR1 ENHRY and CDR2 SYGVKD. The V end was cut by 5 bases, the J end by 0 bases, with 11 bases between.

This clone showed up just a few times. V is TRBV29-1 and J is TRBJ1-2; no clear D gene. V was pared by 3 bases and J by 5 bases, with 13 bases between. Germline V lookup: CDR1 SQVTM, CDR2 ANQGSEA. The CDR3 runs to 13 residues. The CDR3 spells CSVDRQRSYGYTF. Here the CDR3 DNA reads TGCAGCGTTGATCGCCAGCGCAGTTATGGCTACACCTTC.

This clone was counted only a few times. The chain uses TRBV6-5 and TRBJ1-1, with D unclear. Per germline, CDR1 MNHEY and CDR2 SVGAGI. The CDR3 consists of 13 residues. Trimming cost V 2 bases and J 7 bases, with 11 bases left between them. The DNA for the CDR3 is TGTGCCAGCAGTTACCCCGTGGGAGTTGAAGCTTTCTTT. It is translated as CASSYPVGVEAFF.

Only a few counts were recorded for this clone. The chain uses TRBV6-5 and TRBJ1-4; weak D call: TRBD1 (5 bases). Germline lookup yields CDR1 MNHEY and CDR2 SVGAGI. With 11 bases removed from V and 7 bases from J, the gap between germline ends came to 14 bases. The CDR3 is made up of 12 amino acids. The DNA of the CDR3 is TGTGCCCACGGTGTCAGGGTTGAAAAACTGTTTTTT. Its protein is CAHGVRVEKLFF.

This clone has a single count. An end of the junction differs from the germline gene, which may be a read error. The V and J genes are TRBV5-1 and TRBJ2-5; 7 bases line up with TRBD2. The germline V gene has CDR1 SGHRS and CDR2 YFSETQ. The CDR3 contains 15 residues. In DNA form, the CDR3 reads TGCGCCAGCAACTTGGGGCTAGCGGATGAAGAGACCCAGTACTTC. It translates to CASNLGLADEETQYF.

J is TRBJ2-7 and V is TRBV11-2; 11 bases are a match to TRBD2. Unmatched junction bases numbered 6, after V lost 1 base and J lost 7 bases. Germline V lookup: CDR1 SGHAT, CDR2 FQNNGV. The CDR3 has 15 residues. The CDR3 DNA follows: TGTGCCAGCAGCTTAGGGACTAGCGGGCTGGGGGAGCAGTACTTC. Translating gives CASSLGTSGLGEQYF.

Points on this clone: Other DNA sequences in the sample encode the same CDR3. V is TRBV2 and J is TRBJ1-4; D remains ambiguous. The CDR3 consists of 14 residues. Trimming pared 2 bases from V and 5 bases from J, leaving 9 bases between. Looked up from germline, CDR1 is SNHLY and CDR2 is FYNNEI. The CDR3 is CASSEWAENEKLFF. The DNA for the CDR3 is TGTGCCAGCAGTGAATGGGCAGAAAATGAAAAACTGTTTTTT.

The rearrangement uses TRBV7-9 and TRBJ2-3; D gene ambiguous. The germline gives CDR1 SEHNR, CDR2 FQNEAQ (reference sequence). The CDR3 contains 14 residues. V was cut by 6 bases and J by 3 bases, with 13 bases left in between. CDR3 amino acids: CASSPHPTTDTQYF. CDR3 sequence (DNA): TGTGCCAGCAGTCCTCATCCTACTACAGATACGCAGTATTTT. Full variable domain (rest looked up from reference TRBV7-9 and TRBJ2-3): DTGVSQNPRHKITKRGQNVTFRCDPISEHNRLYWYRQTLGQGPEFLTYFQNEAQLEKSRLLSDRFSAERPKGSFSTLEIQRTEQGDSAMYLCASSPHPTTDTQYFGPGTRLTVL.

This clone was seen once. The chain joins TRBV28 to TRBJ2-6; TRBD2 matches at 14 bases. The CDR3 is made up of 20 amino acids. Germline V CDR1 and CDR2: MDHEN, SYDVKM. The ends lost 6 bases at V and 2 bases at J; junction bases unmatched: 12. The CDR3 protein is CASRSPGTSGSSPGANVLTF. The DNA for the CDR3 is TGTGCCAGCAGGTCTCCCGGGACTAGCGGGAGTTCTCCTGGGGCCAACGTCCTGACTTTC.

This sequence joins TRBV19 and TRBJ2-7, with D possibly being TRBD1 (6 bases). Deletions cut 4 bases from V and 0 bases from J, with 10 bases between. CDR1 LNHDA and CDR2 SQIVND come from the germline V gene (reference sequence). The CDR3 length is 14 residues. CDR3 amino acids: CASSKAGASYEQYF. CDR3 bases: TGTGCCAGTAGTAAAGCAGGGGCCTCCTACGAGCAGTACTTC.